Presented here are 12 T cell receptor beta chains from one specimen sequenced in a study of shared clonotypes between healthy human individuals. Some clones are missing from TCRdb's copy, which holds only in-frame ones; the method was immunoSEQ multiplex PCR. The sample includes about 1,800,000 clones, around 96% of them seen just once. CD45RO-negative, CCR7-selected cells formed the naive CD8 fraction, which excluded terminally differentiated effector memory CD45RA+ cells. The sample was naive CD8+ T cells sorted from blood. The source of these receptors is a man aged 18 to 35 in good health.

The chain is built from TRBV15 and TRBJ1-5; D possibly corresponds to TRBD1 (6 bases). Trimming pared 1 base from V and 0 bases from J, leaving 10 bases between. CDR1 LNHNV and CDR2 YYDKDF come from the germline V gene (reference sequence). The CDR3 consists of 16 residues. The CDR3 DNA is TGTGCCACCAGCAGAGCCGGACAGATTAGCAATCAGCCCCAGCATTTT. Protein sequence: CATSRAGQISNQPQHF.

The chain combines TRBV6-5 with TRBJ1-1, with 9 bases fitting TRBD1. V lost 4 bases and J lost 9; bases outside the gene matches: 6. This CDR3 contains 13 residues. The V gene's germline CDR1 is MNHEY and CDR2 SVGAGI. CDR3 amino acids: CASSLRGTGKAFF. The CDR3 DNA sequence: TGTGCCAGCAGTTTACGAGGGACAGGGAAAGCTTTCTTT.

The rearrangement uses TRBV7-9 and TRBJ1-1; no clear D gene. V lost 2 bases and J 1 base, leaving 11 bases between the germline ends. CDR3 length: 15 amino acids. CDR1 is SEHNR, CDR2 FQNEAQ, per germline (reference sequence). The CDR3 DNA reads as TGTGCCAGCAGCTTACCTGGAGGGTCGAACACTGAAGCTTTCTTT. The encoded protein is CASSLPGGSNTEAFF.

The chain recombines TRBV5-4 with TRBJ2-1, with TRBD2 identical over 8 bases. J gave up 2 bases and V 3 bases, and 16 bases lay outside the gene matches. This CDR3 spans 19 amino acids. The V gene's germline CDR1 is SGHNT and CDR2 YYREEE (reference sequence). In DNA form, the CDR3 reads TGTGCCAGCAGCTCCAAACCTGGACCGAGCGGGAGTCCCTACAATGAGCAGTTCTTC. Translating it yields CASSSKPGPSGSPYNEQFF.

The CDR3 spells CASSLSGGSAEAFF. The CDR3 bases are TGTGCCAGCAGTTTATCGGGGGGAAGCGCTGAAGCTTTCTTT. This sequence joins TRBV27 and TRBJ1-1, with D perhaps matching TRBD1 (5 bases). CDR3 length: 14 amino acids. Trimming took off 0 bases at V and 6 bases at J, with 11 bases between the two ends. Germline CDR1 reads MNHEY; CDR2 reads SMNVEV (reference sequence).

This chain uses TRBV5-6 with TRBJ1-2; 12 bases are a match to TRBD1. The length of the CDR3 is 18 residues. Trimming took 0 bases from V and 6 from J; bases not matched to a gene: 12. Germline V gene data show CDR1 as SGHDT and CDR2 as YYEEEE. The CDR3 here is CASSLVIVPGQGADGYTF. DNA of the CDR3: TGTGCCAGCAGCTTGGTAATTGTCCCGGGACAGGGGGCGGATGGCTACACCTTC.

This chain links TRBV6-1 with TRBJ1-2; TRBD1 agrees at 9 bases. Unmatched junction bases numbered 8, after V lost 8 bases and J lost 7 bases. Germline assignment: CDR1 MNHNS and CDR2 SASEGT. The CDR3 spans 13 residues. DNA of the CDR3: TGTGCCAGCGACTGGACAGGGGAGGGTGGCTACACCTTC. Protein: CASDWTGEGGYTF.

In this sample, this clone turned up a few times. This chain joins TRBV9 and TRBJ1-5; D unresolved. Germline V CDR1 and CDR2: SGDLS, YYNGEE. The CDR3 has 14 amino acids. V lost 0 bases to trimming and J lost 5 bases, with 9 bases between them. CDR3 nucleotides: TGTGCCAGCAGCGTAGGGGAAGGATATCAGCCCCAGCATTTT. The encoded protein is CASSVGEGYQPQHF.

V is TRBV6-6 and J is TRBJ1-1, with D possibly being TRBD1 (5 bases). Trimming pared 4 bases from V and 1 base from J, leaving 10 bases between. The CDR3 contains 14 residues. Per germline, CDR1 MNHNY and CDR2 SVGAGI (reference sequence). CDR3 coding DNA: TGTGCCAGCAGTTTCGGGGGATCGAACACTGAAGCTTTCTTT. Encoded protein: CASSFGGSNTEAFF.

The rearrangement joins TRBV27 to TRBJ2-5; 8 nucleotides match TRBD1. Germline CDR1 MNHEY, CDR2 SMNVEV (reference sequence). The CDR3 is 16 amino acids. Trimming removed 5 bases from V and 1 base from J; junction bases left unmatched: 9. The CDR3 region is CASSPYWTGSQETQYF. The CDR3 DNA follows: TGTGCCAGCAGTCCTTATTGGACAGGGAGCCAAGAGACCCAGTACTTC.

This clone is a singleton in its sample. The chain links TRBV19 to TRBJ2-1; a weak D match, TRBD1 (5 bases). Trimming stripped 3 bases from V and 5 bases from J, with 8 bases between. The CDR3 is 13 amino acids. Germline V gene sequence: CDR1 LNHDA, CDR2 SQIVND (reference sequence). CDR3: CASSMGLNNEQFF. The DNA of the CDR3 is TGTGCCAGTAGTATGGGGCTTAACAATGAGCAGTTCTTC.

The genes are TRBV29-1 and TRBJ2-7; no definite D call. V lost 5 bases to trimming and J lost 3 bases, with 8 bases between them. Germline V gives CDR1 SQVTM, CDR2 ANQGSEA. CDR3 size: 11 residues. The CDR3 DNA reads TGCAGCGTTCAGGAGAACTACGAGCAGTACTTC. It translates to CSVQENYEQYF.